This TCR beta chain originates from a study of HIV-infected patients and healthy controls. V was clipped by 4 bases and J by 5 bases, with 21 bases between them. CDR1 and CDR2 (germline): MGHDK, SYGVNS. The CDR3 totals 18 residues. TCRdb processed the 5' RACE reads anew with MiXCR; each CDR3 protein has one entry. The table has 19,000 or so distinct CDR3 sequences, roughly a fifth seen once. Sequencing used CD8+ T cells from blood. J is TRBJ1-6 and V is TRBV25-1; no firm D call. The TCR sequence derives from a human donor in good health. The CDR3 loop is CASSAPPGPYRDNSPLHF. The CDR3 DNA reads TGTGCCAGCAGTGCCCCACCGGGTCCCTACAGAGATAATTCACCCCTCCACTTT.